Listed here is a single TCR beta chain. Antigen unknown. Since a much larger clone is just one base distant, this may be a read error. TCR alpha and TCR beta cDNA libraries carrying sample barcodes and UMIs were produced by 5'RACE using constant-segment primers. Each CDR3 protein is one row after TCRdb ran MiXCR on the 5' RACE reads. The sample contains 350,000 to 500,000 distinct CDR3 sequences, 18% of which appear only once. This record comes from a study of T-cell memory formation after mild COVID-19. Germline-derived CDR1 and CDR2 are LGHDT and YNNKEL (reference sequence). This CDR3 is 13 amino acids long. The germline V and J ends were trimmed by 4 bases and 7 bases, with 13 bases remaining between them. Findings of the study overall: Mainly in CM and EM were contracting CD4+ clones; CD8+ were in EMRA. Cross-reactive memory apparently joined, as some responding clones appeared in pre-infection memory.

The J gene is TRBJ2-5, the V gene TRBV3-1; no clear D. Source material: PBMCs or a T cell subset sorted from them (not recorded which). The TCR was taken from a man between 18 and 35 years old who had mild COVID-19 (a few samples of this study predate the infection). Cell type and time point are not known. CDR3 amino acids: CASSRSGMGTQYF. The CDR3, as DNA: TGTGCCAGCAGCCGGAGTGGGATGGGGACCCAGTACTTC.